These 30 T cell receptor beta chains originate from one sample sequenced in a study of long-term antiretroviral therapy in people with HIV. An immunoSEQ assay, version v3.0, was performed at survey level. The protocol was immunoSEQ multiplex PCR, while the TCRdb copy is restricted to in-frame clones and leaves out a portion. The sample lists roughly 13,000 clones; over 65% were seen once. The specimen comprised unsorted PBMCs, sampled 1.3 years before starting antiretroviral therapy. Every receptor here comes from a man aged 35 to 55 with HIV.

The sample holds a few counts of this clone. The chain couples TRBV7-9 to TRBJ1-2; D is unresolved. The CDR3 sequence is 16 residues long. From germline, CDR1 is SEHNR and CDR2 FQNEAQ (reference sequence). Trimming left V 1 base short and J 0 bases short, with 12 bases between. The CDR3 nucleotides read TGTGCCAGCAGCTTAGGGGGAGGCCGAGCTAACTATGGCTACACCTTC. This gives the protein CASSLGGGRANYGYTF.

This clone was seen more than once but under ten times. The chain links TRBV2 to TRBJ2-5; 9 nucleotides align to TRBD1. The trim removed 5 bases at V and 2 bases at J, leaving 3 bases unmatched. The CDR3 is made up of 14 amino acids. CDR1 is SNHLY and CDR2 is FYNNEI in the germline V gene. DNA of the CDR3: TGTGCCAGCAGTCACAGGGGGCAACAAGAGACCCAGTACTTC. This gives the protein CASSHRGQQETQYF. The complete variable domain, with remaining parts taken from reference TRBV2 and TRBJ2-5, reads EPEVTQTPSHQVTQMGQEVILRCVPISNHLYFYWYRQILGQKVEFLVSFYNNEISEKSEIFDDQFSVERPDGSNFTLKIRSTKLEDSAMYFCASSHRGQQETQYFGPGTRLLVL.

The CDR3: CASSPQGHRDGTEAFF. The CDR3 DNA is TGTGCCAGCAGCCCTCAGGGGCACAGGGACGGCACTGAAGCTTTCTTT. The chain couples TRBV7-9 to TRBJ1-1, with a weak D call TRBD1 (6 bases). Germline V gives CDR1 SEHNR, CDR2 FQNEAQ (reference sequence). CDR3 length: 16 amino acids. V was shortened by 5 bases and J by 4 bases, with 20 bases between the two germline ends. The variable domain in full, completed from reference TRBV7-9 and TRBJ1-1, reads DTGVSQNPRHKITKRGQNVTFRCDPISEHNRLYWYRQTLGQGPEFLTYFQNEAQLEKSRLLSDRFSAERPKGSFSTLEIQRTEQGDSAMYLCASSPQGHRDGTEAFFGQGTRLTVV.

The chain combines TRBV2 with TRBJ2-3; 9 bases match TRBD1. Germline V CDR1 and CDR2: SNHLY, FYNNEI. V lost 6 bases and J lost 2; bases outside the gene matches: 3. This CDR3 is 14 amino acids long. This CDR3 reads CASRGQGFTDTQYF. In DNA form, the CDR3 reads TGTGCCAGCAGGGGACAGGGTTTCACAGATACGCAGTATTTT.

The rearrangement joins TRBV5-6 to TRBJ2-2; a possible D gene is TRBD1 (6 bases). This CDR3 spans 16 amino acids. Trimming took off 2 bases at V and 1 base at J, with 12 bases between the two ends. From germline, CDR1 is SGHDT and CDR2 YYEEEE. CDR3 sequence: CASSLGPQGNTGELFF. As DNA, the CDR3 is TGTGCCAGCAGCTTAGGCCCACAGGGGAACACCGGGGAGCTGTTTTTT.

The chain has TRBV15 and TRBJ2-3, with 8 positions matching TRBD2. The germline V gene has CDR1 LNHNV and CDR2 YYDKDF (reference sequence). J gave up 8 bases and V 4 bases, and 11 bases lay outside the gene matches. The CDR3 loop spans 15 amino acids. CDR3 protein: CATSKYGAGVGTQYF. CDR3 coding DNA: TGTGCCACCAGCAAGTATGGAGCGGGGGTAGGTACGCAGTATTTT.

The chain couples TRBV6-4 to TRBJ1-1; 7 bases fit TRBD1. There are 13 residues in the CDR3. Germline-derived CDR1 and CDR2 are MRHNA and SNTAGT. V shed 5 bases, J shed 1 base, and the junction held 1 base outside the gene matches. The CDR3 bases are TGTGCCAGCAGTACAGGGGCGAACACTGAAGCTTTCTTT. Protein product: CASSTGANTEAFF.

The rearrangement joins TRBV5-4 to TRBJ1-1, with D possibly TRBD1 on 6 matching bases. The germline CDR1 and CDR2 sequences are SGHNT and YYREEE (reference sequence). The CDR3 runs 14 residues. V shed 2 bases and J shed 3 bases, with 11 bases lying between them. The CDR3 DNA follows: TGTGCCAGCAGCTTAGGGGGGGGCGACACTGAAGCTTTCTTT. It codes for CASSLGGGDTEAFF. Complete variable domain (other parts from reference TRBV5-4 and TRBJ1-1): ETGVTQSPTHLIKTRGQQVTLRCSSQSGHNTVSWYQQALGQGPQFIFQYYREEENGRGNFPPRFSGLQFPNYSSELNVNALELDDSALYLCASSLGGGDTEAFFGQGTRLTVV.

The chain carries TRBV5-6 and TRBJ2-5, with D maybe TRBD1 (5 bases). The J call may be wrong; the DNA end is better matched by TRBJ2-7. From germline, CDR1 is SGHDT and CDR2 YYEEEE. The CDR3 covers 15 residues. The CDR3 loop is CASSLGSGFPYEQYF. The CDR3 DNA reads as TGTGCCAGCAGCTTGGGGTCAGGGTTCCCCTACGAGCAGTACTTC.

The chain recombines TRBV5-4 with TRBJ2-3, with 9 bases identical to TRBD1. The J segment lost 4 bases and the V segment lost 4 bases, leaving 7 bases of the junction unmatched. This CDR3 has 15 amino acids. In germline, CDR1 is SGHNT, CDR2 YYREEE (reference sequence). CDR3 loop: CASSLDRGSADTQYF. The CDR3 nucleotides are TGTGCCAGCAGCCTGGACAGGGGAAGCGCAGATACGCAGTATTTT.

This clone is labeled as medium-sized. The rearrangement uses TRBV6-5 and TRBJ1-2; D is perhaps TRBD1 (5 bases). The CDR3 extends over 16 amino acids. Trimming pared 0 bases from V and 1 base from J, leaving 12 bases between. Germline CDR1 is MNHEY and CDR2 is SVGAGI. CDR3 sequence reads: CASSYSNRGSNYGYTF. In DNA form, the CDR3 reads TGTGCCAGCAGTTACTCGAACCGGGGCAGTAACTATGGCTACACCTTC.

This rearrangement joins TRBV5-8 to TRBJ1-4, with D perhaps TRBD1 (6 bases). The CDR3 sequence is 15 residues long. The germline V gene encodes CDR1 SGHTS and CDR2 YDEGEE. With 4 bases removed from V and 12 bases from J, the gap between germline ends came to 22 bases. CDR3 loop: CASSLQGREGVELFF. The CDR3 DNA is TGTGCCAGCAGCCTGCAGGGGAGAGAGGGGGTGGAACTGTTTTTT.

The chain recombines TRBV19 with TRBJ2-1; 10 positions agree with TRBD2. With V trimmed by 4 bases and J by 4 bases, 4 bases remained unmatched. CDR3 length: 15 residues. Germline V gene data show CDR1 as LNHDA and CDR2 as SQIVND (reference sequence). CDR3 DNA: TGTGCCAGTAGTACCCTAGCGGGGGCGTACAATGAGCAGTTCTTC. This gives the protein CASSTLAGAYNEQFF.

V is TRBV30 and J is TRBJ2-7, with D perhaps assigned TRBD1 or TRBD2 (5 bases each). Per germline, CDR1 GTSNPN and CDR2 SVGIG (reference sequence). V was shortened by 3 bases and J by 2 bases, with 14 bases between the two germline ends. The CDR3 runs to 14 residues. The CDR3 sequence: CAWSLGTLAYEQYF. CDR3 DNA: TGTGCCTGGAGCCTCGGGACGCTAGCCTACGAGCAGTACTTC.

The J gene is TRBJ2-7, the V gene TRBV18; 8 positions agree with TRBD1. V lost 3 bases, J lost 6 bases, and 10 bases stayed unmatched. The CDR3 contains 15 residues. Germline V gives CDR1 KGHSH, CDR2 LQKENI. The CDR3 is CASSPVETGEREQYF. Here the CDR3 DNA reads TGTGCCAGCTCACCCGTTGAGACAGGGGAGCGCGAGCAGTACTTC.

The chain is built from TRBV19 and TRBJ1-4; D is ambiguous. V dropped 3 bases and J dropped 0 bases, with 8 bases sitting between them. CDR3 size: 15 residues. CDR1 is LNHDA and CDR2 is SQIVND in the germline V gene (reference sequence). The CDR3 DNA sequence: TGTGCCAGTAGTATCTTTGGTCCAACTAATGAAAAACTGTTTTTT. Amino acids: CASSIFGPTNEKLFF.

By sample fraction, this clone is medium-sized. V usage is TRBV4-2 and J usage is TRBJ2-7; D is unresolved. With 0 bases removed from V and 2 bases from J, the gap between germline ends came to 8 bases. Germline values: CDR1 LGHNA, CDR2 YNFKEQ. The CDR3 has 14 amino acids. The CDR3 is CASSQDSDAYEQYF. The CDR3 DNA reads TGTGCCAGCAGCCAAGATAGTGACGCCTACGAGCAGTACTTC.

V gene TRBV30 combines with J gene TRBJ1-2; no definite D call. Germline assignment: CDR1 GTSNPN and CDR2 SVGIG (reference sequence). Trimming shortened V by 0 bases and J by 4 bases, and 6 bases separated the two germline ends. The CDR3 has 12 residues. The CDR3 nucleotides read TGTGCCTGGAGTGTACAGTTCTATGGCTACACCTTC. It codes for CAWSVQFYGYTF.

This clone was counted a single time. This chain uses TRBV19 with TRBJ2-2; 7 bases agree with TRBD2. The germline CDR1 and CDR2 sequences are LNHDA and SQIVND (reference sequence). The CDR3 length is 16 residues. V shed 5 bases and J 1 base; nucleotides not matched to a gene: 7. The CDR3 DNA follows: TGTGCCAGTAGTCCCTATCCGGGGGGGAACACCGGGGAGCTGTTTTTT. It specifies CASSPYPGGNTGELFF.

The chain joins TRBV2 to TRBJ1-3, with D maybe TRBD1 (6 bases). The CDR3 contains 17 residues. Germline V gene sequence: CDR1 SNHLY, CDR2 FYNNEI. Deletions cut 0 bases from V and 3 bases from J, with 15 bases between. The DNA for the CDR3 is TGTGCCAGCAGTGAAGCGCTTGGGACACGTAATGGAAACACCATATATTTT. Translation: CASSEALGTRNGNTIYF.

The rearrangement joins TRBV9 to TRBJ2-2; D remains ambiguous. Per the germline V gene, CDR1 is SGDLS and CDR2 is YYNGEE. CDR3 length: 16 residues. V lost 3 bases to trimming and J lost 6 bases, with 18 bases between them. CDR3 sequence: CASSAWQPPGAGELFF. The DNA for the CDR3 is TGTGCCAGCAGCGCCTGGCAGCCCCCTGGTGCCGGGGAGCTGTTTTTT.

This chain uses TRBV5-1 with TRBJ1-3; D may be TRBD1 (6 bases). This CDR3 is built from 16 residues. V lost 4 bases to trimming and J lost 1 base, with 15 bases between them. CDR1 SGHRS and CDR2 YFSETQ come from the germline V gene. The CDR3 loop is CASSPGTSFSGNTIYF. The CDR3 region has the DNA TGCGCCAGCAGCCCGGGGACATCCTTTTCTGGAAACACCATATATTTT.

CDR3 sequence reads: CASRRTLTEAFF. Here the CDR3 DNA reads TGTGCCAGCAGGCGGACACTGACTGAAGCTTTCTTT. The chain recombines TRBV2 with TRBJ1-1, with D perhaps matching TRBD1 (5 bases). Germline assignment: CDR1 SNHLY and CDR2 FYNNEI. This CDR3 contains 12 residues. Trimming removed 6 bases from V and 5 bases from J, with 10 bases in between.

This rearrangement joins TRBV30 to TRBJ1-2; 9 bases match TRBD1. The CDR3 runs 15 residues. Germline CDR1 reads GTSNPN; CDR2 reads SVGIG (reference sequence). Losses at the gene ends were 2 bases for V and 3 bases for J; bases not matched to a gene: 7. Here the CDR3 reads CAWSSAGTGHYGYTF. CDR3 coding DNA: TGTGCCTGGAGTTCTGCCGGGACAGGGCACTATGGCTACACCTTC.

This clone is termed medium-sized (0.01 to 0.1%). The same CDR3 is also encoded by other DNA sequences in this sample. The chain is built from TRBV19 and TRBJ2-1; perhaps TRBD1 as D (6 bases). Trimming removed 3 bases from V and 2 bases from J, with 11 bases in between. The CDR3 is 15 amino acids. Germline V gives CDR1 LNHDA, CDR2 SQIVND (reference sequence). CDR3 sequence reads: CASSIVQGPYNEQFF. Written as DNA, the CDR3 is TGTGCCAGTAGTATTGTTCAGGGGCCCTACAATGAGCAGTTCTTC. Combining the CDR3 with reference TRBV19 and TRBJ2-1 gives the whole variable domain DGGITQSPKYLFRKEGQNVTLSCEQNLNHDAMYWYRQDPGQGLRLIYYSQIVNDFQKGDIAEGYSVSREKKESFPLTVTSAQKNPTAFYLCASSIVQGPYNEQFFGPGTRLTVL.

The V gene is TRBV4-1, the J gene TRBJ1-1, with D unresolved. V lost 0 bases, J lost 0 bases, and 8 bases lay in between. This CDR3 contains 15 residues. Germline V gives CDR1 MGHRA, CDR2 YSYEKL. CDR3 in DNA: TGCGCCAGCAGCCAAGATGACCGTATGAACACTGAAGCTTTCTTT. Its translation is CASSQDDRMNTEAFF.

The gene calls are TRBV15 and TRBJ1-5; D is unclear. The CDR3 sequence is 15 residues long. Germline V gives CDR1 LNHNV, CDR2 YYDKDF (reference sequence). Trimming took 1 base from V and 5 from J, leaving 12 bases between them. This chain's CDR3 is CATSRGQSGDQPQHF. CDR3 nucleotide sequence: TGTGCCACCAGCAGAGGGCAATCTGGGGATCAGCCCCAGCATTTT.

The chain couples TRBV5-1 to TRBJ1-1; 7 bases fit TRBD1. The junction had 10 bases not matched to a gene; V was cut back by 8 bases and J by 0 bases. The CDR3 totals 15 residues. Germline lookup yields CDR1 SGHRS and CDR2 YFSETQ. The CDR3 loop reads CASRIGGSLNTEAFF. The CDR3, as DNA: TGCGCCAGTAGAATAGGGGGCAGCCTGAACACTGAAGCTTTCTTT.

The chain uses TRBV7-9 and TRBJ1-1, with a tentative D call TRBD1 (6 bases). The CDR3 covers 15 residues. The V and J ends lost 2 bases and 0 bases respectively, with 10 bases between them. Germline lookup yields CDR1 SEHNR and CDR2 FQNEAQ (reference sequence). The CDR3 nucleotides read TGTGCCAGCAGCTTACAGGGGATGGTGAACACTGAAGCTTTCTTT. Translated, it gives CASSLQGMVNTEAFF.

The rearrangement links TRBV13 to TRBJ2-3, with TRBD2 identical over 11 bases. The CDR3 loop spans 14 amino acids. The germline V gene has CDR1 PRHDT and CDR2 FYEKMQ (reference sequence). The V and J ends lost 8 bases and 6 bases, in that order; junction bases with no gene match: 7. The CDR3: CASQRLAGRDTQYF. The CDR3 bases are TGTGCCAGCCAGAGACTAGCGGGGAGGGATACGCAGTATTTT.